Following are 8 T cell receptor beta chains from one sample sequenced in a study of cytomegalovirus exposure and HLA in healthy donors. In the PCR, 60 Vbeta and 13 Jbeta primers were used. TCRdb's copy holds only in-frame clones and misses some; the assay was immunoSEQ multiplex PCR. This table holds under 150,000 clones, 60% to 85% found once. The specimen was PBMCs. The origin of the receptors is a man aged 18 to 30 in good health and CMV-seronegative.

The chain couples TRBV29-1 to TRBJ2-1; 7 positions match TRBD1. Germline CDR1 reads SQVTM; CDR2 reads ANQGSEA. The CDR3 contains 14 residues. V dropped 5 bases and J dropped 2; count of bases not matched to a gene: 6. The CDR3 reads CSVTGTAAYNEQFF. CDR3 DNA sequence: TGCAGCGTTACCGGGACAGCGGCCTACAATGAGCAGTTCTTC.

The chain uses TRBV5-1 and TRBJ2-5, with 9 bases that match TRBD1. The CDR3 is 14 amino acids. Germline V gives CDR1 SGHRS, CDR2 YFSETQ. V shed 3 bases, J shed 4 bases, and the junction held 4 bases outside the gene matches. Here the CDR3 DNA reads TGCGCCAGCAGCTGGGGACAGGGCACAGAGACCCAGTACTTC. Translation: CASSWGQGTETQYF. The full variable domain, completed using reference TRBV5-1 and TRBJ2-5, is KAGVTQTPRYLIKTRGQQVTLSCSPISGHRSVSWYQQTPGQGLQFLFEYFSETQRNKGNFPGRFSGRQFSNSRSEMNVSTLELGDSALYLCASSWGQGTETQYFGPGTRLLVL.

V gene TRBV5-4 combines with J gene TRBJ2-3; 10 nucleotides align to TRBD1. This CDR3 contains 14 residues. V lost 4 bases to trimming and J lost 4 bases; unmatched junction nucleotides: 3. Germline V gene sequence: CDR1 SGHNT, CDR2 YYREEE (reference sequence). The CDR3, as DNA: TGTGCCAGCAGCCGGGACAGGGGATCAGATACGCAGTATTTT. Translating gives CASSRDRGSDTQYF.

This clone was seen a handful of times. The chain has TRBV18 and TRBJ1-3, with 7 positions matching TRBD1. The CDR3 runs to 17 residues. After removal of 4 bases from V and 0 bases from J, the junction contained 9 bases not matched to a gene. Germline V gene lookup returns CDR1 KGHSH and CDR2 LQKENI. CDR3 coding DNA: TGTGCCAGCTCACTATGGACAGGTGGCCTCTCTGGAAACACCATATATTTT. It translates to CASSLWTGGLSGNTIYF. Filled out from reference TRBV18 and TRBJ1-3, the complete variable domain reads NAGVMQNPRHLVRRRGQEARLRCSPMKGHSHVYWYRQLPEEGLKFMVYLQKENIIDESGMPKERFSAEFPKEGPSILRIQQVVRGDSAAYFCASSLWTGGLSGNTIYFGEGSWLTVV.

The CDR3 sequence: CASINERGSSYNEQFF. In DNA form, the CDR3 reads TGTGCCAGCATTAATGAGCGGGGTTCATCCTACAATGAGCAGTTCTTC. The chain joins TRBV2 to TRBJ2-1; 7 bases agree with TRBD2. The CDR3 totals 16 residues. Germline V lookup: CDR1 SNHLY, CDR2 FYNNEI. The V segment lost 7 bases and the J segment 1 base; nucleotides outside the gene matches: 10. Full variable domain (remainder filled in from reference TRBV2 and TRBJ2-1): EPEVTQTPSHQVTQMGQEVILRCVPISNHLYFYWYRQILGQKVEFLVSFYNNEISEKSEIFDDQFSVERPDGSNFTLKIRSTKLEDSAMYFCASINERGSSYNEQFFGPGTRLTVL.

V and J are TRBV6-1 and TRBJ2-2, with TRBD2 matching 10 bases. After removal of 5 bases from V and 3 bases from J, the junction contained 3 bases not matched to a gene. The germline CDR1 and CDR2 sequences are MNHNS and SASEGT. The CDR3 extends over 15 amino acids. The CDR3 spells CASSRTSGYTGELFF. As DNA, the CDR3 is TGTGCCAGCAGTCGGACTAGCGGATACACCGGGGAGCTGTTTTTT.

This sequence joins TRBV5-1 and TRBJ1-2; TRBD1 aligns across 7 bases. J was trimmed by 4 bases and V by 0 bases; bases with no gene match: 6. This CDR3 region has 15 residues. The germline V gene has CDR1 SGHRS and CDR2 YFSETQ. This CDR3 is CASSLEGALSYGYTF. CDR3 DNA sequence: TGCGCCAGCAGCTTGGAGGGGGCGCTTTCCTATGGCTACACCTTC. The full variable domain, with the rest looked up from reference TRBV5-1 and TRBJ1-2, is KAGVTQTPRYLIKTRGQQVTLSCSPISGHRSVSWYQQTPGQGLQFLFEYFSETQRNKGNFPGRFSGRQFSNSRSEMNVSTLELGDSALYLCASSLEGALSYGYTFGSGTRLTVV.

This clone was seen only a few times. The chain is built from TRBV5-4 and TRBJ2-6; a possible D gene is TRBD1 (5 bases). Between the trimmed V and J ends, which lost 1 base and 2 bases, there was a span of 10 bases. This CDR3 spans 16 amino acids. CDR1 SGHNT and CDR2 YYREEE come from the germline V gene (reference sequence). CDR3 in amino acids: CASSLTGNPGANVLTF. Written as DNA, the CDR3 is TGTGCCAGCAGCTTGACAGGTAATCCTGGGGCCAACGTCCTGACTTTC. The entire variable domain, with the rest obtained from reference TRBV5-4 and TRBJ2-6, is as follows: ETGVTQSPTHLIKTRGQQVTLRCSSQSGHNTVSWYQQALGQGPQFIFQYYREEENGRGNFPPRFSGLQFPNYSSELNVNALELDDSALYLCASSLTGNPGANVLTFGAGSRLTVL.